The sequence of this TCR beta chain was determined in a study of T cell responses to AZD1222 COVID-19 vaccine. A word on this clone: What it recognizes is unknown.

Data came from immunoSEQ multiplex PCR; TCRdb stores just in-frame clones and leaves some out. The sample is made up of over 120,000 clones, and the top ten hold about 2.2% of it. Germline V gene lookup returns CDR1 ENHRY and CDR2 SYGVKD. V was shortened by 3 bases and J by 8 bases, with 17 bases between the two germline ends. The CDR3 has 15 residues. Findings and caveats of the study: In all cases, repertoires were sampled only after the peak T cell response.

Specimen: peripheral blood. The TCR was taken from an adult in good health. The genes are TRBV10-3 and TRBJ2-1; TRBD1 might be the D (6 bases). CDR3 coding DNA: TGTGCCATCAGTGACACCGGGGAAGCAGGGGATGAGCAGTTCTTC. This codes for CAISDTGEAGDEQFF.